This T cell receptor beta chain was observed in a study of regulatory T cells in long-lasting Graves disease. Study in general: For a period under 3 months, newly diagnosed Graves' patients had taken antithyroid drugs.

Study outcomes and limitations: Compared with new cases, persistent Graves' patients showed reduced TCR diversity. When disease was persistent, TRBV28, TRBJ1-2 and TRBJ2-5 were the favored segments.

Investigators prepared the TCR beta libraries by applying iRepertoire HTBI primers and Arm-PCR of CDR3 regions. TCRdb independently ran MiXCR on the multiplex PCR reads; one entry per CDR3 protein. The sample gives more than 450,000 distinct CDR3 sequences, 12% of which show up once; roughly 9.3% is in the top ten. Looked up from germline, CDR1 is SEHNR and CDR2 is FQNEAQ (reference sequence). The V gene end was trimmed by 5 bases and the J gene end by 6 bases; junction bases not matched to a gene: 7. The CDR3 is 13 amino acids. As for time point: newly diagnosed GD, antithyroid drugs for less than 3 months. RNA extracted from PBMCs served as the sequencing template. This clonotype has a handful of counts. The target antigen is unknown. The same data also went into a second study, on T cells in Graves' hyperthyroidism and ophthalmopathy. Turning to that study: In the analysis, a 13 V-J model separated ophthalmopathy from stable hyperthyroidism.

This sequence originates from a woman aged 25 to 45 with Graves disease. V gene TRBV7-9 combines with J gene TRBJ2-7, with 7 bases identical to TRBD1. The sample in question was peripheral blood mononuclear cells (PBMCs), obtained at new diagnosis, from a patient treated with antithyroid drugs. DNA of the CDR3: TGTGCCAGCAGCGCACGGGACAGTTCCGAGCAGTACTTC. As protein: CASSARDSSEQYF.